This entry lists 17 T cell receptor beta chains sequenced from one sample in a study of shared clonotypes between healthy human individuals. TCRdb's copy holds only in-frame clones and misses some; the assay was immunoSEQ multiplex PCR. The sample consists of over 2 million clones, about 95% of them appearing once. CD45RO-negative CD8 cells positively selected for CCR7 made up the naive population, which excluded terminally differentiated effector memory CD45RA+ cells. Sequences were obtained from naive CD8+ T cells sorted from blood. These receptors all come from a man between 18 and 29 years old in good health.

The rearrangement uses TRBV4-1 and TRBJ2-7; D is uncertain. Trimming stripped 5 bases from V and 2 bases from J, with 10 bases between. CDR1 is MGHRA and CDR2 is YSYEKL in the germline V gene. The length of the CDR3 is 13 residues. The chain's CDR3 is CASSFDKTYEQYF. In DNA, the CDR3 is TGCGCCAGCAGCTTTGACAAGACCTACGAGCAGTACTTC.

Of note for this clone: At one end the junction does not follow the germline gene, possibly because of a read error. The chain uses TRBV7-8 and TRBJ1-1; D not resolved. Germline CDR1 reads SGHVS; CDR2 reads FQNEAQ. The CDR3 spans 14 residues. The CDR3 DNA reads TGTGCCAGCAGCTTCGGAGGGCTGAACACCGAAGCTTTCTTT. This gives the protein CASSFGGLNTEAFF.

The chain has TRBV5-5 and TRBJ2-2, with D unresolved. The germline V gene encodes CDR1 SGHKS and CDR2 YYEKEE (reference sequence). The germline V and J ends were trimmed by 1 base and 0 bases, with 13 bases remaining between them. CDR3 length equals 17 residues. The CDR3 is CASSLFVVGPNTGELFF. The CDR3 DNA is TGTGCCAGCAGCTTGTTCGTAGTCGGACCGAACACCGGGGAGCTGTTTTTT.

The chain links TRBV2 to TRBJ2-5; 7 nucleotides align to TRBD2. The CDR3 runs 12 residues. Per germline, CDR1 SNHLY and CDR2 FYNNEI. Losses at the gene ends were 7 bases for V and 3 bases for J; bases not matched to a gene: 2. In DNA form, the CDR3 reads TGTGCCAGCATGGGGGGGGAAGAGACCCAGTACTTC. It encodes CASMGGEETQYF.

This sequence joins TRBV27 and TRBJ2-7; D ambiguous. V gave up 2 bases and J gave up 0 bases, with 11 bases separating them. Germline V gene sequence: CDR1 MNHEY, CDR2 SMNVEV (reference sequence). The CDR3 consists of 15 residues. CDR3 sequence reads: CASSLMQAVSYEQYF. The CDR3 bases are TGTGCCAGCAGTTTAATGCAGGCCGTCTCCTACGAGCAGTACTTC.

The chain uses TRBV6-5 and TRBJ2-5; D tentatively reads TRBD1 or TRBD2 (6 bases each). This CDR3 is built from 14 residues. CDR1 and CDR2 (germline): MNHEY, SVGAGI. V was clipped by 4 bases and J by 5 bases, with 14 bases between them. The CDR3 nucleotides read TGTGCCAGCAGTTCCGTGGGGGGCCAGGAGACCCAGTACTTC. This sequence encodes CASSSVGGQETQYF.

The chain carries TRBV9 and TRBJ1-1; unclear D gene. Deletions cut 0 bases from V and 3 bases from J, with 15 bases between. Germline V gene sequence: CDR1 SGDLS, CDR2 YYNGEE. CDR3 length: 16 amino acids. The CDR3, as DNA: TGTGCCAGCAGCGTAGGCCCCGGGATGGAGGACACTGAAGCTTTCTTT. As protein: CASSVGPGMEDTEAFF.

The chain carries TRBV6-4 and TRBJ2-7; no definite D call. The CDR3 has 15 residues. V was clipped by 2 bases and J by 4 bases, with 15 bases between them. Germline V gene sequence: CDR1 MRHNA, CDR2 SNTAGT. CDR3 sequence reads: CASSDGIPTFYEQYF. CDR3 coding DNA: TGTGCCAGCAGTGACGGAATCCCGACTTTTTACGAGCAGTACTTC.

CDR3: CASSHPGQKNIQYF. CDR3 nucleotides: TGTGCCAGCAGCCACCCGGGACAGAAAAACATTCAGTACTTC. The J gene is TRBJ2-4, the V gene TRBV7-9; 7 nucleotides align to TRBD1. Germline V gene data show CDR1 as SEHNR and CDR2 as FQNEAQ (reference sequence). CDR3 length: 14 residues. V shed 5 bases and J 4 bases; nucleotides not matched to a gene: 5.

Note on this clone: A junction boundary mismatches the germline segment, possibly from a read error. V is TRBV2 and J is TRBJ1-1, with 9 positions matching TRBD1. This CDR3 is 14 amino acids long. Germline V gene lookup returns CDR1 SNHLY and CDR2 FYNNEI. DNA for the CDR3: TGTGCCGGCAGCCAACAGGGGGCGAGGGCTGAAGCTTTCTTT. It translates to CAGSQQGARAEAFF.

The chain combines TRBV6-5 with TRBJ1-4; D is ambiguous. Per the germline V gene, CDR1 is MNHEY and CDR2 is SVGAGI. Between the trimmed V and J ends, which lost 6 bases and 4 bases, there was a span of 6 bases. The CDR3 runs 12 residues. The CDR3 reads CASRESNEKLFF. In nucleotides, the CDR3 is TGTGCCAGCAGGGAGAGTAATGAAAAACTGTTTTTT.

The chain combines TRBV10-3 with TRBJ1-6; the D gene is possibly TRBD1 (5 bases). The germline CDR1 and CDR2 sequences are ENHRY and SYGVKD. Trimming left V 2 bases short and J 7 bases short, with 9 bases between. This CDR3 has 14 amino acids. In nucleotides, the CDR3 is TGTGCCATCAGTGAGGGAAGGGACAATTCACCCCTCCACTTT. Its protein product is CAISEGRDNSPLHF.

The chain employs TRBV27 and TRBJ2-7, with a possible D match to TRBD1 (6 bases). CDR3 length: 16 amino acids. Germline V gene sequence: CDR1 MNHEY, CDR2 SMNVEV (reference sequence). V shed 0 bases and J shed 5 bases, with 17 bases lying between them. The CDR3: CASSLSPGARVDEQYF. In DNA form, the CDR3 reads TGTGCCAGCAGTTTATCCCCAGGGGCGAGAGTGGACGAGCAGTACTTC.

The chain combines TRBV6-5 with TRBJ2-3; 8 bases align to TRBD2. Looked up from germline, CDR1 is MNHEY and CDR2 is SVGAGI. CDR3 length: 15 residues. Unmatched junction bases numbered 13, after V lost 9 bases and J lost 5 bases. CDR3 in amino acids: CARRGGSPSRDTQYF. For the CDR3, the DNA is TGTGCCAGACGGGGGGGGTCCCCGTCCAGAGATACGCAGTATTTT.

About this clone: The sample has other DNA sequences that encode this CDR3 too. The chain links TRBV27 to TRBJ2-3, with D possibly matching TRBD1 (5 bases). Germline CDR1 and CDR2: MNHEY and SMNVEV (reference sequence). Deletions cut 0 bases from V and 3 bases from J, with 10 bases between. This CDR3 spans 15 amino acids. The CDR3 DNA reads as TGTGCCAGCAGTTTATCCACAGGAGCTACAGATACGCAGTATTTT. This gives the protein CASSLSTGATDTQYF.

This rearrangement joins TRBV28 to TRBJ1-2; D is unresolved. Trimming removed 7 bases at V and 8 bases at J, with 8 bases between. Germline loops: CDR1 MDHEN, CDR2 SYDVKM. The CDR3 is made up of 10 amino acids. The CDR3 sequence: CASKARGYTF. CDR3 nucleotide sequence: TGTGCCAGCAAGGCTAGGGGCTACACCTTC.

The DNA of the CDR3 is TGTGCCAGCCGTACCGCGACAGGGGGGTACCGGGGCAATCAGCCCCAGCATTTT. Protein sequence: CASRTATGGYRGNQPQHF. The rearrangement uses TRBV5-3 and TRBJ1-5, with TRBD1 matching over 9 bases. TRBV5-3 is classed as an ORF, of uncertain function. The J segment lost 2 bases and the V segment lost 8 bases, leaving 17 bases of the junction unmatched. There are 18 residues in the CDR3.